This T cell receptor beta chain was sequenced for a study of blood T cell repertoires in COVID-19. Study information: T cells, B-cell-depleted T cells, or PBMCs supplied cDNA or gDNA.

The table came from immunoSEQ multiplex PCR; TCRdb's copy has only in-frame clones and leaves some out. The sample consists of roughly 250,000 clones, just under 90% of them appearing once. This CDR3 region has 13 residues. V dropped 2 bases and J dropped 5 bases, with 10 bases sitting between them. The germline CDR1 and CDR2 sequences are SGHDT and YYEEEE. The rearrangement links TRBV5-6 to TRBJ1-1; no firm D call. The receptor's source is a man in his forties or fifties who had been exposed to COVID-19. Sequences were obtained from PBMCs or T cells enriched from blood (not recorded which). CDR3 protein: CASSFRWWTEAFF. In DNA, the CDR3 is TGTGCCAGCAGCTTCAGGTGGTGGACTGAAGCTTTCTTT.